The entry that follows covers one T cell receptor beta chain sequence. Its antigen is unidentified. These data originate in a study of OX40 agonist ivuxolimab in advanced cancers. Findings and caveats of the study: Expanded clones tended on average to be more numerous among CD8+ T cells than CD4+.

Using immunoSEQ multiplex PCR, the repertoire was profiled, and TCRdb retains in-frame clones only, with some absent. This sample has 26,000 or so clones, with roughly 84% found just once. The junction had 5 bases not matched to a gene; V was cut back by 2 bases and J by 6 bases. Looked up from germline, CDR1 is MNHEY and CDR2 is SMNVEV (reference sequence). The CDR3 has 16 residues. The source material was CD4+ or CD8+ T cells sorted from blood, sampled in a trial of the OX40 agonist ivuxolimab. The chain couples TRBV27 to TRBJ1-5; 12 nucleotides agree with TRBD1. The sequence derives from an adult with an advanced solid tumor such as melanoma, head and neck, liver or kidney cancer. As DNA, the CDR3 is TGTGCCAGCAGTTTAATGGGACAGGGGGCACGTCAGCCCCAGCATTTT. This encodes CASSLMGQGARQPQHF.